The 27 T cell receptor beta chains reported below all come from one sample, sequenced in a study of T-cell reconstitution after alpha-beta-depleted transplantation in children. This sample's TCRbeta library carried unique molecular identifier barcodes. TCRdb ran MiXCR on the PCR reads and lists one entry per CDR3 protein. In the table there are around 490,000 distinct CDR3 sequences, roughly an eighth of which are singletons. This specimen was PBMCs, mostly from graft donor cells, taken 180 days after TCRalphabeta/CD19-depleted stem cell transplant. The receptors derive from a female patient aged 2-9 years who had a stem cell transplant for aplastic anemia, so the T cells may come from the graft donor.

V usage is TRBV29-1 and J usage is TRBJ2-5; D not resolved. Germline CDR1 and CDR2: SQVTM and ANQGSEA. This CDR3 is 11 amino acids long. Between the trimmed V and J ends, which lost 7 bases and 5 bases, there was a span of 11 bases. CDR3 sequence (DNA): TGCAGCGCCGATGAGGCGGAGACCCAGTACTTC. The encoded protein is CSADEAETQYF.

This clonotype was seen a handful of times. This chain links TRBV5-1 with TRBJ1-1; tentatively, D is TRBD1 (5 bases). From germline, CDR1 is SGHRS and CDR2 YFSETQ. The CDR3 spans 15 residues. V was pared by 2 bases and J by 3 bases, with 14 bases between. The CDR3 region is CASSFSRETHTEAFF. CDR3 in DNA: TGCGCCAGCAGCTTTTCCAGGGAAACGCACACTGAAGCTTTCTTT.

The gene calls are TRBV27 and TRBJ2-1; perhaps TRBD2 as D (5 bases). Germline CDR1 reads MNHEY; CDR2 reads SMNVEV (reference sequence). This CDR3 spans 17 amino acids. V dropped 0 bases and J dropped 1 base, with 13 bases sitting between them. This CDR3 reads CASSLSLPGISYNEQFF. CDR3 nucleotides: TGTGCCAGCAGTTTATCTTTGCCGGGGATTTCCTACAATGAGCAGTTCTTC.

The rearrangement joins TRBV15 to TRBJ2-5; tentative D call: TRBD2 (5 bases). From germline, CDR1 is LNHNV and CDR2 YYDKDF (reference sequence). Trimming took 0 bases from V and 5 from J, leaving 10 bases between them. This CDR3 is built from 14 residues. The DNA of the CDR3 is TGTGCCACCAGCAGAGATAGGGAGTCTGAGACCCAGTACTTC. Encoded protein: CATSRDRESETQYF.

CDR3 sequence: CATSRARTGTFYGYTF. The CDR3, as DNA: TGTGCCACCAGCAGAGCCAGGACAGGGACTTTCTATGGCTACACCTTC. The chain uses TRBV15 and TRBJ1-2; 8 nucleotides line up with TRBD1. Trimming took 1 base from V and 4 from J; bases not matched to a gene: 8. The CDR3 consists of 16 residues. Germline CDR1 and CDR2: LNHNV and YYDKDF (reference sequence).

This clonotype was seen ten or more times. The chain carries TRBV29-1 and TRBJ2-3, with 8 bases matching TRBD2. This CDR3 contains 18 residues. From germline, CDR1 is SQVTM and CDR2 ANQGSEA. With 7 bases clipped from V and 2 bases from J, the junction kept 20 bases outside the gene matches. CDR3 DNA sequence: TGCAGCGCTCCTCCGGGACTAGTGGATTTGGCGAACACAGATACGCAGTATTTT. Protein product: CSAPPGLVDLANTDTQYF.

This clonotype was seen only a few times. The chain combines TRBV7-2 with TRBJ2-1, with TRBD1 as a possible D gene (5 bases). Trimming shortened V by 6 bases and J by 7 bases, and 13 bases separated the two germline ends. Germline V gives CDR1 SGHTA, CDR2 FQGNSA. The CDR3 covers 13 residues. The CDR3 sequence: CASRSQGTNEQFF. The CDR3 DNA reads TGTGCCAGCAGATCTCAGGGTACGAATGAGCAGTTCTTC.

V is TRBV6-5 and J is TRBJ1-5; D uncertain. Trimming shortened V by 0 bases and J by 7 bases, and 7 bases separated the two germline ends. CDR3 length: 13 residues. CDR1 is MNHEY, CDR2 SVGAGI, per germline. Written as DNA, the CDR3 is TGTGCCAGCAGTTACTCTATTATACAGCCCCAGCATTTT. It is translated as CASSYSIIQPQHF.

This clonotype has just a few counts. The chain links TRBV5-1 to TRBJ2-3; TRBD1 matches at 9 bases. Trimming took 5 bases from V and 3 from J; bases not matched to a gene: 4. Germline V gives CDR1 SGHRS, CDR2 YFSETQ. The CDR3 is made up of 14 amino acids. CDR3 coding DNA: TGCGCCAGCAGACTGGGACAGGGAACAGATACGCAGTATTTT. Residues: CASRLGQGTDTQYF.

This clonotype appeared a few times. The chain links TRBV20-1 to TRBJ2-4, with D uncertain. Germline values: CDR1 DFQATT, CDR2 SNEGSKA (reference sequence). The CDR3 length is 11 residues. In nucleotides, the CDR3 is TGCATCATGAGTCTCGGAGACATTCAGTACTTC. Protein product: CIMSLGDIQYF.

This clonotype has a handful of counts. The V and J genes are TRBV12-3 or TRBV12-4 and TRBJ2-2; 7 bases fit TRBD2. J gave up 2 bases and V 5 bases, and 2 bases lay outside the gene matches. The CDR3 is 14 residues long. This chain's CDR3 is CASSGGLNTGELFF. The CDR3 nucleotides are TGTGCCAGCAGTGGGGGACTAAACACCGGGGAGCTGTTTTTT.

The sample holds many counts of this clonotype. This chain links TRBV7-2 with TRBJ2-5, with 8 bases identical to TRBD2. CDR1 and CDR2 from the germline V gene are SGHTA and FQGNSA. The CDR3 totals 14 residues. After removal of 5 bases from V and 5 bases from J, the junction contained 7 bases not matched to a gene. The CDR3 DNA reads TGTGCCAGCAGCCTCTACCCGGGGGGGGAGACCCAGTACTTC. Translated, it gives CASSLYPGGETQYF.

This clonotype appeared many times. The chain carries TRBV5-1 and TRBJ2-3, with TRBD1 matching 9 bases. The CDR3 covers 15 residues. The trim removed 2 bases at V and 5 bases at J, leaving 6 bases unmatched. Germline lookup yields CDR1 SGHRS and CDR2 YFSETQ. The CDR3 spells CASSFRDRAGDTQYF. For the CDR3, the DNA is TGCGCCAGCAGCTTCCGGGACAGGGCCGGAGATACGCAGTATTTT.

This chain uses TRBV10-1 with TRBJ2-7; TRBD2 aligns across 8 bases. The CDR3 runs 18 residues. V trimming: 2 bases; J trimming: 0 bases; junction bases outside the gene matches: 12. Germline V gene sequence: CDR1 WNHNN, CDR2 SYGVQD (reference sequence). CDR3: CASSEGASGSDSSYEQYV. CDR3 nucleotides: TGCGCCAGCAGTGAGGGGGCTAGCGGGTCCGATAGCTCCTACGAGCAGTACGTC.

The CDR3 is CSVVGGRRRGTDTQYF. The CDR3 bases are TGCAGTGTTGTAGGCGGGAGGCGAAGGGGCACAGATACGCAGTATTTT. V usage is TRBV20-1 and J usage is TRBJ2-3, with 8 bases aligning to TRBD2. J was trimmed by 1 base and V by 7 bases; bases with no gene match: 13. The CDR3 runs to 16 residues. Looked up from germline, CDR1 is DFQATT and CDR2 is SNEGSKA (reference sequence).

At least ten counts were recorded for this clonotype. J is TRBJ1-1 and V is TRBV9; weak D call: TRBD1 (6 bases). Trimming left V 2 bases short and J 3 bases short, with 8 bases between. Germline CDR1 is SGDLS and CDR2 is YYNGEE. The CDR3 runs 13 residues. For the CDR3, the DNA is TGTGCCAGCAGCGTTTCAGGGGACACTGAAGCTTTCTTT. Translation: CASSVSGDTEAFF. Combining the CDR3 with reference TRBV9 and TRBJ1-1 gives the whole variable domain DSGVTQTPKHLITATGQRVTLRCSPRSGDLSVYWYQQSLDQGLQFLIQYYNGEERAKGNILERFSAQQFPDLHSELNLSSLELGDSALYFCASSVSGDTEAFFGQGTRLTVV.

This clonotype was seen only a few times. The chain carries TRBV4-1 and TRBJ2-7; D not resolved. This CDR3 comprises 15 residues. Germline-derived CDR1 and CDR2 are MGHRA and YSYEKL. Trimming took off 0 bases at V and 2 bases at J, with 11 bases between the two ends. CDR3 in DNA: TGCGCCAGCAGCCAAGAAGAATACCCTGCCTACGAGCAGTACGTC. This gives the protein CASSQEEYPAYEQYV.

In its sample, this clonotype was seen a few times. This chain uses TRBV7-2 with TRBJ2-1; 7 nucleotides agree with TRBD1. Germline V lookup: CDR1 SGHTA, CDR2 FQGNSA. The CDR3 is 15 residues long. The junction had 10 bases not matched to a gene; V was cut back by 5 bases and J by 6 bases. CDR3 protein: CASSPDRVVGNEQFF. The CDR3 nucleotides read TGTGCCAGCAGCCCAGACAGGGTAGTTGGCAATGAGCAGTTCTTC.

This clonotype was counted at least ten times. V and J are TRBV20-1 and TRBJ2-5; perhaps TRBD2 as D (6 bases). The V and J ends lost 0 bases and 2 bases respectively, with 7 bases between them. The germline gives CDR1 DFQATT, CDR2 SNEGSKA (reference sequence). The length of the CDR3 is 13 residues. The CDR3 nucleotides are TGCAGTGCTAGAGATGGGGGGCAAGAGACCCAGTACTTC. Encoded protein: CSARDGGQETQYF.

This clonotype has more than one count but fewer than ten. The CDR3 region has the DNA TGTGCCAGCAGCCAGTGGGCTAGCGGTAACAATGAGCAGTTCTTC. Translating gives CASSQWASGNNEQFF. This chain links TRBV3-1 with TRBJ2-1, with 7 bases fitting TRBD2. The trim removed 3 bases at V and 5 bases at J, leaving 7 bases unmatched. In germline, CDR1 is LGHDT, CDR2 YNNKEL (reference sequence). The CDR3 covers 15 residues.

This clonotype appeared a few times. The V gene is TRBV30, the J gene TRBJ1-5; D may be TRBD1 (5 bases). V lost 0 bases, J lost 5 bases, and 20 bases lay in between. Looked up from germline, CDR1 is GTSNPN and CDR2 is SVGIG (reference sequence). The CDR3 is 17 amino acids. The CDR3 region has the DNA TGTGCCTGGAGTGTCCAGCGATGGGGCGGGGAACATCAGCCCCAGCATTTT. Its protein product is CAWSVQRWGGEHQPQHF.

This clonotype was found a few times. V gene TRBV20-1 combines with J gene TRBJ2-1, with a weak D call TRBD1 (6 bases). Germline V gives CDR1 DFQATT, CDR2 SNEGSKA (reference sequence). The V end was cut by 7 bases, the J end by 0 bases, with 13 bases between. The CDR3 runs 14 residues. Here the CDR3 reads CSVRRGSSYNEQFF. As DNA, the CDR3 is TGCAGTGTTCGAAGGGGGAGCTCCTACAATGAGCAGTTCTTC.

In this sample, this clonotype turned up many times. This rearrangement joins TRBV12-3 or TRBV12-4 to TRBJ2-1; unclear D gene. V lost 4 bases and J 4 bases, leaving 14 bases between the germline ends. This CDR3 is 15 amino acids long. CDR3 sequence reads: CASSSTSRTYNEQFF. The CDR3 coding sequence is TGTGCCAGCAGTTCTACTTCACGAACTTACAATGAGCAGTTCTTC.

This clonotype turned up a few times. The genes are TRBV7-2 and TRBJ1-2, with 8 bases that match TRBD1. Per the germline V gene, CDR1 is SGHTA and CDR2 is FQGNSA. V gave up 8 bases and J gave up 7 bases; unmatched junction bases: 9. The CDR3 spans 13 residues. The chain's CDR3 is CASGTGLGRGYTF. The DNA for the CDR3 is TGTGCCAGCGGGACAGGACTTGGTCGTGGCTACACCTTC.

This clonotype was recorded many times. This chain connects TRBV7-3 to TRBJ2-5; TRBD2 matches at 8 bases. From germline, CDR1 is SGHTA and CDR2 FQGTGA. CDR3 length: 14 residues. Trimming removed 8 bases from V and 4 bases from J; junction bases left unmatched: 9. The CDR3 DNA sequence: TGTGCCAGCTCCCAGCGGGGGCCGGGAGAGACCCAGTACTTC. Translation gives CASSQRGPGETQYF.

This chain links TRBV19 with TRBJ2-1; D is unclear. CDR3 length equals 15 residues. Trimming cost V 3 bases and J 2 bases, with 11 bases left between them. Looked up from germline, CDR1 is LNHDA and CDR2 is SQIVND (reference sequence). The CDR3 nucleotides read TGTGCCAGTAGTATTGACGTAAAAGCCTACAATGAGCAGTTCTTC. Translating gives CASSIDVKAYNEQFF.

This clonotype was recorded a few times. The chain is built from TRBV5-5 and TRBJ1-2; D call uncertain. This CDR3 contains 16 residues. Germline V gene data show CDR1 as SGHKS and CDR2 as YYEKEE (reference sequence). The ends were cut back, 1 base at V and 3 bases at J, with 16 bases in the middle. The CDR3 sequence: CASSLFTEINYYGYTF. CDR3 nucleotides: TGTGCCAGCAGCTTGTTTACAGAAATAAACTACTATGGCTACACCTTC. The full variable domain, in which reference TRBV5-5 and TRBJ1-2 provide the parts outside the CDR3, is DAGVTQSPTHLIKTRGQQVTLRCSPISGHKSVSWYQQVLGQGPQFIFQYYEKEERGRGNFPDRFSARQFPNYSSELNVNALLLGDSALYLCASSLFTEINYYGYTFGSGTRLTVV.